The entry that follows covers one T cell receptor (beta chain) sequence. Antigen specificity is unknown. V dropped 3 bases and J dropped 3 bases, with 15 bases sitting between them. Germline loops: CDR1 MNHNY, CDR2 SVGAGI (reference sequence). This CDR3 spans 16 amino acids. At the end of 9 to 11 days of culture, CD4+ T cells were isolated. Participants each got two BNT162b2 or mRNA-1273 vaccine doses. This specimen comes from a study of vaccination effects on CD4 cells after COVID-19. The repertoire was sequenced with immunoSEQ multiplex PCR; TCRdb's copy has only in-frame clones and lacks some. The sample contains fewer than 55,000 clones, just over 70% of which appear only once.

This TCR was sampled from a human donor who received a COVID-19 vaccine. This chain connects TRBV6-6 to TRBJ1-3; D may be TRBD1 (6 bases). The sequenced sample was CD4+ T cells from PBMCs cultured without peptide, obtained after COVID-19 vaccination. This chain's CDR3 is CASSYQGPSNGNTIYF. CDR3 coding DNA: TGTGCCAGCAGTTATCAGGGGCCTTCAAATGGAAACACCATATATTTT.